This T cell receptor beta chain is from a study of beta chain features in type 1 diabetes. Germline CDR1 and CDR2: MNHNS and SASEGT. The CDR3 has 14 residues. The V end was cut by 6 bases, the J end by 4 bases, with 15 bases between. This clone was seen only a few times. Expressed TCRB transcripts were sequenced after all isolated RNA was converted to cDNA. Produced via immunoSEQ multiplex PCR; TCRdb's table is partial and in-frame only. The sample lists under 950,000 clones, 17% occurring once. Sequencing was done on a sample of naive CD4+ T cells from blood. This rearrangement joins TRBV6-1 to TRBJ1-2; maybe TRBD1 (6 bases). The sequence came from a woman aged 18-29 years in good health. In DNA form, the CDR3 reads TGTGCCAGCAGCCGGAGCACAGGGACCTATGGCTACACCTTC. This encodes CASSRSTGTYGYTF.